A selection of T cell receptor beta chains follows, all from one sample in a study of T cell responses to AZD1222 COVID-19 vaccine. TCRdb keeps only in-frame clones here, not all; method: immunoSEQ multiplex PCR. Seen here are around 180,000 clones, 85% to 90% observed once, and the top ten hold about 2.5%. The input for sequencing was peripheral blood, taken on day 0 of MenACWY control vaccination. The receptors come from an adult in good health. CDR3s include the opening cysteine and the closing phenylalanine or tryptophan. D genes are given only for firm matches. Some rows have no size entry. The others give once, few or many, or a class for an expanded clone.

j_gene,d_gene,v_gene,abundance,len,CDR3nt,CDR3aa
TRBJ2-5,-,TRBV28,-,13,TGTGCCAGCAGTCTACCTGCGGCCGAGACCCAGTACTTC,CASSLPAAETQYF
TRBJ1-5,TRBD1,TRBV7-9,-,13,TGTGCCAGCAGCCAGACAGGGGATCAGCCCCAGCATTTT,CASSQTGDQPQHF
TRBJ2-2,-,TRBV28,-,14,TGTGCCAGCAGGTCCGGAGGGGACACCGGGGAGCTGTTTTTT,CASRSGGDTGELFF
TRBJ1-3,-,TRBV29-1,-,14,TGCAGCGCGGACCCCGGACTGGGCGGAAACACCATATATTTT,CSADPGLGGNTIYF
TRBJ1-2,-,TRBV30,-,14,TGTGCCTGGAGTGTTAGGTTGACGGCCTATGGCTACACCTTC,CAWSVRLTAYGYTF
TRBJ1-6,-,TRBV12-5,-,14,TGTGCTAGTGGGATAGGGGAGCCTAATTCACCCCTCCACTTT,CASGIGEPNSPLHF
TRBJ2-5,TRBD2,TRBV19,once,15,TGTGCCAGTAGTCTCTCCAGCGGGGTTGGGGAGACCCAGTACTTC,CASSLSSGVGETQYF
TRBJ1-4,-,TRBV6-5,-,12,TGTGCCACCGGACCCCTTAATGAAAAACTGTTTTTT,CATGPLNEKLFF
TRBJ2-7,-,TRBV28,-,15,TGTGCCAGCAGTCCGTTTGGGGCGTTCTCCTACGAGCAGTACTTC,CASSPFGAFSYEQYF
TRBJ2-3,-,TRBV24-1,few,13,TGTGCCACCAGTGAAACAGTTACAGATACGCAGTATTTT,CATSETVTDTQYF
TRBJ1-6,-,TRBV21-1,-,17,TGTGCCAGTTTTTGGCAGATCCTTCAAAAAGATAATTCACCCCTCCACTTT,CASFWQILQKDNSPLHF
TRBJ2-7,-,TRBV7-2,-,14,TGTGCCAGCAGCTTAGCGCAGGATATCCACGAGCAGTACTTC,CASSLAQDIHEQYF
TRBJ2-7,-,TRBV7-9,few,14,TGTGCCAGCAGCTTTGTGCGCCAGGGGAACGAGCAGTACTTC,CASSFVRQGNEQYF
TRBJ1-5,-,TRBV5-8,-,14,TGTGCCAGCAGCTTCGATCAGGGAGGTCAGCCCCAGCATTTT,CASSFDQGGQPQHF
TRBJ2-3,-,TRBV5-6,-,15,TGTGCCAGCAGCTTTAACCAGGGAGGCACAGATACGCAGTATTTT,CASSFNQGGTDTQYF
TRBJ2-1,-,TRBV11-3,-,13,TGTGCCAGCAGCTTAGGTCAGAACAATGAGCAGTTCTTC,CASSLGQNNEQFF
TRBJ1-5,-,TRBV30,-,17,TGTGCCTGGAGTTCGGCGAGGGGGTGGGGGGGCAATCAGCCCCAGCATTTT,CAWSSARGWGGNQPQHF
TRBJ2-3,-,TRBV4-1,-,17,TGCGCCAGCAGCCAAGTGGGTGGGAAGCGCTTCACAGATACGCAGTATTTT,CASSQVGGKRFTDTQYF
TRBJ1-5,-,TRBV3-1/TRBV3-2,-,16,TGTGCCAGCAGCCAAGATTTGGCCGCCTTGGGGCAGCCCCAGCATTTT,CASSQDLAALGQPQHF